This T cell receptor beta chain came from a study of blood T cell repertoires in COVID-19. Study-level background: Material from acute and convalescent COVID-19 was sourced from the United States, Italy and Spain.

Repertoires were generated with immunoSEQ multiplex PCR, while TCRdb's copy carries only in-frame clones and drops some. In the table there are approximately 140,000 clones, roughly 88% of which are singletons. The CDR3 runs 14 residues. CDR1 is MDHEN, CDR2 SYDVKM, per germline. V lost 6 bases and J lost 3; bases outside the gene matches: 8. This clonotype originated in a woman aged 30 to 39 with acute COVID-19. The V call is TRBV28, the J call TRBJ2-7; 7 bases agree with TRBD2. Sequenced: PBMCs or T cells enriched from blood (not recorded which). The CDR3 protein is CASSLGGAVYEQYF. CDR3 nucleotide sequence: TGTGCCAGCAGCTTGGGAGGGGCTGTCTACGAGCAGTACTTC. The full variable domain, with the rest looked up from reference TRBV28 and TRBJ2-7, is DVKVTQSSRYLVKRTGEKVFLECVQDMDHENMFWYRQDPGLGLRLIYFSYDVKMKEKGDIPEGYSVSREKKERFSLILESASTNQTSMYLCASSLGGAVYEQYFGPGTRLTVT.